This T cell receptor beta chain was found in a study of blood T cell repertoires in COVID-19 (dated by TCRdb to 2020 to 2021). The study in broad terms: The collaborator samples originated in the United States, Italy and Spain and spanned the acute and convalescent phases of COVID-19. The prospective study material was composed of cDNA or gDNA derived from T cells, B-cell-depleted T cells, or PBMCs. Deeply sampled blood TCRbeta repertoires from subjects exposed to, actively infected with, or recovered from COVID-19 were included in the dataset. The repertoires were released in a freely available public database intended as a resource for research on the immune response to SARS-CoV-2. The samples were drawn from the first 160 participants of the ongoing ImmuneRACE study and from 1,254 subjects provided by 6 global collaborators. A de-identified subject ID, COVID-19 status, age in years and sex were almost always included in the sample metadata. Where available, HLA class I and class II types were obtained from metadata supplied by the sample provider rather than from assay-based typing. General findings and caveats noted by the study authors: The amount of clinical and demographic metadata varied by source and participant and was provided uncurated.

One collaborating source in Seattle enrolled patients while the patients were actively infected and followed the patients over time throughout the course of disease. Whole blood was collected in K2EDTA tubes by collaborating institutions according to the institutions' own protocols. For TCRbeta analysis, collaborators shipped samples in one of three forms: frozen whole blood, isolated PBMCs, or DNA extracted from either of those sample types. TCRbeta CDR3 regions were amplified from genomic DNA by means of the immunoSEQ Assay, a bias-controlled multiplex PCR. Per the original workflow: Nucleated cell counts per sample were estimated from amplification of reference gene primers within the assay. Sequence reads were collapsed and filtered to measure the absolute abundance of every unique TCRbeta CDR3 rearrangement. Productive Simpson clonality was computed per sample as the square root of Simpson's diversity index over productive rearrangements. TCRdb re-hosts the immuneACCESS table, in-frame sequences only. Its copies lack some clones; in the studies checked, an unresolved V gene accounts for under half of them, and the cause for the rest is not known. V and J calls plus clone size are reproduced from that table; the DNA served to infer D and trimming. The sample has 250,000 to 300,000 clones on record, about 90% of them singletons. Of the sample, 12% is held by the ten largest clones.

The germline V gene gives CDR1 as SGHDT and CDR2 as YYEEEE. V was cut back by 3 bases and J by 3 bases, leaving a gap of 16 bases between them. The CDR3 has 15 amino acids, counting the end cysteine and phenylalanine. The sequence is cut down to CDR3 DNA, 45 bases in frame from base 1. Points on this clone: This receptor's antigen is unknown. The input lacks base qualities; no much larger clone sits a single base away.

This receptor was obtained from a woman aged 30 to 39 with COVID-19, enrolled during active disease. The specimen was peripheral blood. The chain couples TRBV5-6 to TRBJ2-7; perhaps TRBD2 is the D gene, with 6 bases matching. At the DNA level, the sequence is TGTGCCAGCAGCTCGGGACTTTACTCCCTCTACGAGCAGTACTTC. Translated, it gives CASSSGLYSLYEQYF.